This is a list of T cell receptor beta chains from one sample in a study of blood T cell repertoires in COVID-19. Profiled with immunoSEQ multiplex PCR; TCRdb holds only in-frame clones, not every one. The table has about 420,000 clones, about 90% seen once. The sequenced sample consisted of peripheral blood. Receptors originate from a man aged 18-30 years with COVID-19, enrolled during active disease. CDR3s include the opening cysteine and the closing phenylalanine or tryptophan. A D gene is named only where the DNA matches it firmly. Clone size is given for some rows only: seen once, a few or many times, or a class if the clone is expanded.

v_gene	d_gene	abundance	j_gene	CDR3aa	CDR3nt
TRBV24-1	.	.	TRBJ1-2	CATSDTRGYTF	TGTGCCACCAGTGACACGAGGGGCTACACCTTC
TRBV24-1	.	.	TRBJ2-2	CATGSANTGELFF	TGTGCCACCGGTAGCGCGAACACCGGGGAGCTGTTTTTT
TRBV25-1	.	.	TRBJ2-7	CASSQGSFYEQYF	TGTGCCAGCAGCCAGGGAAGTTTCTACGAGCAGTACTTC
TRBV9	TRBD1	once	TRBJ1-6	CASSVEGQGAKSPLHF	TGTGCCAGCAGCGTAGAGGGGCAGGGGGCAAAATCACCCCTCCACTTT
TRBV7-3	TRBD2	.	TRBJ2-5	CASSPVAGATMGTQYF	TGTGCCAGCAGCCCAGTAGCGGGAGCGACGATGGGGACCCAGTACTTC
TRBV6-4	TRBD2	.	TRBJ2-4	CASSGRLAGGIAKNIQYF	TGTGCCAGCAGTGGAAGGCTAGCGGGGGGAATAGCCAAAAACATTCAGTACTTC
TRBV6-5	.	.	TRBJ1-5	CASMSGSGNQPQHF	TGTGCCAGCATGAGCGGGTCTGGCAATCAGCCCCAGCATTTT
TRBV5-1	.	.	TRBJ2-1	CASSLAPVSSYNEQFF	TGCGCCAGCAGCTTGGCCCCTGTGAGCTCCTACAATGAGCAGTTCTTC
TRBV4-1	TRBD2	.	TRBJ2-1	CASSQAGSGGEQFF	TGCGCCAGCAGCCAAGCAGGTTCGGGGGGTGAGCAGTTCTTC
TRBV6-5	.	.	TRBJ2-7	CASIRREIGEQYF	TGTGCCAGCATCCGACGGGAAATAGGGGAGCAGTACTTC
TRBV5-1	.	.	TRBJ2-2	CASRVEPNTGELFF	TGCGCCAGCAGGGTAGAACCGAACACCGGGGAGCTGTTTTTT
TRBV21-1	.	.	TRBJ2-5	CASSKGTSGRIKTQYF	TGTGCCAGCAGCAAAGGGACTAGCGGGAGGATCAAGACCCAGTACTTC
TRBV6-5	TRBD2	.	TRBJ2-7	CASIRTSTYEQYF	TGTGCCAGCATCCGGACTAGCACCTACGAGCAGTACTTC
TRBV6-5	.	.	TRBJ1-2	CASRKDRANYGYTF	TGTGCCAGCAGAAAGGACAGAGCTAACTATGGCTACACCTTC
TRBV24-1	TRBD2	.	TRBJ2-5	CATSQGGLASGRETQYF	TGTGCCACCAGTCAGGGCGGTTTGGCTAGCGGGAGAGAGACCCAGTACTTC
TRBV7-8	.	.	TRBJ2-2	CASSRTGSLAGELFF	TGTGCCAGCAGCCGCACAGGGTCTCTAGCCGGGGAGCTGTTTTTT
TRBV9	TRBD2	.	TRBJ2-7	CASSGLPQAGGSYEQYF	TGTGCCAGCAGCGGATTACCTCAAGCGGGAGGCTCCTACGAGCAGTACTTC
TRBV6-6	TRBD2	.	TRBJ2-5	CATVRGGEETQYF	TGTGCCACCGTTCGGGGGGGCGAAGAGACCCAGTACTTC
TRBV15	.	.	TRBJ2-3	CATKTIGTSTDTQYF	TGTGCCACTAAAACGATAGGGACTAGCACAGATACGCAGTATTTT
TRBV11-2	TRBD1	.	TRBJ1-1	CASSTRQGGTEAFF	TGTGCCAGCAGCACCAGACAGGGAGGTACTGAAGCTTTCTTT
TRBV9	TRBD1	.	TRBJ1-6	CASSAQGAGSSPLHF	TGTGCCAGCAGCGCTCAGGGGGCCGGGAGTTCACCCCTCCACTTT
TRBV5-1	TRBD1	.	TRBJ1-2	CASSRNRGLDYGYTF	TGCGCCAGCAGCCGGAACAGGGGCCTCGACTATGGCTACACCTTC
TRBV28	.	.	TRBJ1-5	CASRTRGQGNQPQHF	TGTGCCAGCAGGACTAGAGGACAAGGCAATCAGCCCCAGCATTTT
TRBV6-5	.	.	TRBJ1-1	CASRADNMNTEAFF	TGTGCCAGCAGAGCCGACAACATGAACACTGAAGCTTTCTTT
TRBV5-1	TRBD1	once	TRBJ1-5	CASSPGQVGSPQHF	TGCGCCAGCAGCCCTGGACAGGTCGGGTCGCCCCAGCATTTT
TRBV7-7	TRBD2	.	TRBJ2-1	CASSLGLTGGPYNEQFF	TGTGCTAGCAGCTTAGGTCTAACGGGAGGCCCCTACAATGAGCAGTTCTTC
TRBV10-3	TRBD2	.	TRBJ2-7	CAIRLAGGYEQYF	TGTGCCATCAGGCTAGCGGGAGGGTACGAGCAGTACTTC
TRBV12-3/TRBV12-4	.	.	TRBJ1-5	CASSNSAQPQHF	TGTGCCAGCAGCAACAGTGCTCAGCCCCAGCATTTT
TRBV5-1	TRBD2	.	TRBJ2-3	CASSLVTSGGKDTQYF	TGCGCCAGCAGCTTGGTTACTAGCGGGGGGAAGGATACGCAGTATTTT
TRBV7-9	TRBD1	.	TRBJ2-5	CASSSDRVSQETQYF	TGTGCCAGCAGCTCAGACAGGGTTAGCCAAGAGACCCAGTACTTC
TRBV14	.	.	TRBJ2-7	CASSPVLPGLTNEQYF	TGTGCCAGCAGCCCAGTTCTTCCAGGCCTTACGAACGAGCAGTACTTC
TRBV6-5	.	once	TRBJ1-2	CASKGVGYTF	TGTGCCAGCAAGGGGGTTGGCTACACCTTC
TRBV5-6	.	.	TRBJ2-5	CASSLKGGGEETQYF	TGTGCCAGCAGCTTGAAAGGGGGAGGGGAAGAGACCCAGTACTTC
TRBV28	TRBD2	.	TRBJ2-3	CASSLMGLAGDTDTQYF	TGTGCCAGCAGTTTAATGGGACTAGCGGGAGACACAGATACGCAGTATTTT
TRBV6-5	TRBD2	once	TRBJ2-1	CASSSGLAGGYNEQFF	TGTGCCAGCAGTTCCGGACTAGCGGGGGGTTACAATGAGCAGTTCTTC
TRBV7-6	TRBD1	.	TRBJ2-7	CASSLNTGDEQYF	TGTGCCAGCAGCTTAAACACAGGGGACGAGCAGTACTTC
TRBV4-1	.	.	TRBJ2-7	CASSPSGQFEQYF	TGCGCCAGCAGCCCCAGCGGGCAGTTTGAGCAGTACTTC
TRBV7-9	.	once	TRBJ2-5	CASSLKETQYF	TGTGCCAGCAGCCTAAAAGAGACCCAGTACTTC
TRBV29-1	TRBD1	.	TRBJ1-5	CSVGDRVGQPQHF	TGCAGCGTCGGTGACAGGGTGGGTCAGCCCCAGCATTTT
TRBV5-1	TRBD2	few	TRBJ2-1	CASSLGLAGNEQFF	TGCGCCAGCAGCCTGGGACTAGCGGGGAATGAGCAGTTCTTC
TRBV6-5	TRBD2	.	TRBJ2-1	CASSTRGTSGNEQFF	TGTGCCAGCAGTACTAGGGGGACTAGCGGGAATGAGCAGTTCTTC
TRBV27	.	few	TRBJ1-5	CASRPLGESSNQPQHF	TGTGCCAGCAGGCCCCTCGGGGAGAGTAGCAATCAGCCCCAGCATTTT
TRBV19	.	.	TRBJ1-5	CASSIPGSGSNQPQHF	TGTGCCAGTAGTATTCCGGGGTCAGGTAGCAATCAGCCCCAGCATTTT
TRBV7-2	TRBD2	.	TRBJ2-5	CASSLVAGEQETQYF	TGTGCCAGCAGCTTAGTAGCGGGAGAACAAGAGACCCAGTACTTC
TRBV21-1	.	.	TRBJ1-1	CASRTVLQPNTEAFF	TGTGCCAGCAGGACTGTACTGCAACCGAACACTGAAGCTTTCTTT
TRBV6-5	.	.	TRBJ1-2	CASTPGNYGYTF	TGTGCCAGCACCCCAGGGAACTATGGCTACACCTTC
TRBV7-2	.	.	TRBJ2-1	CASSFWGGRTNEQFF	TGTGCCAGCAGCTTTTGGGGGGGCAGGACCAATGAGCAGTTCTTC
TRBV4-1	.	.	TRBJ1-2	CASSQDEGDGYTF	TGCGCCAGCAGCCAAGATGAGGGAGATGGCTACACCTTC